The present TCR beta chain was sequenced within a study of T-cell memory formation after mild COVID-19. In the study overall: Largely donor-specific TCR clusters were found.

As regards this clonotype: Antigen: not known.

J lost 5 bases, V lost 5 bases, and 9 bases had no gene match. CDR3 length equals 15 residues. The 5'RACE method, run with constant-segment primers, produced TCR alpha and TCR beta cDNA libraries (carrying sample barcodes and UMIs). TCRdb reprocessed the 5' RACE reads with MiXCR, giving one entry per CDR3 protein. The repertoire holds about 470,000 distinct CDR3 sequences, with around 27% as singletons. The study, taken as a whole, reports: Shrinking CD4+ clones resided mostly in CM and EM, and CD8+ ones in EMRA.

Sequencing input: PBMCs or a T cell subset sorted from them (not recorded which). This chain uses TRBV12-3 or TRBV12-4 with TRBJ1-1; TRBD1 matches 9 bases. The sequence was obtained from an adult woman who had mild COVID-19 (a few samples of this study predate the infection). Cell type and time point are not known. The CDR3: CASSPRQGGVTEAFF. The CDR3 DNA reads as TGTGCCAGCAGTCCCCGACAGGGGGGAGTGACTGAAGCTTTCTTT.